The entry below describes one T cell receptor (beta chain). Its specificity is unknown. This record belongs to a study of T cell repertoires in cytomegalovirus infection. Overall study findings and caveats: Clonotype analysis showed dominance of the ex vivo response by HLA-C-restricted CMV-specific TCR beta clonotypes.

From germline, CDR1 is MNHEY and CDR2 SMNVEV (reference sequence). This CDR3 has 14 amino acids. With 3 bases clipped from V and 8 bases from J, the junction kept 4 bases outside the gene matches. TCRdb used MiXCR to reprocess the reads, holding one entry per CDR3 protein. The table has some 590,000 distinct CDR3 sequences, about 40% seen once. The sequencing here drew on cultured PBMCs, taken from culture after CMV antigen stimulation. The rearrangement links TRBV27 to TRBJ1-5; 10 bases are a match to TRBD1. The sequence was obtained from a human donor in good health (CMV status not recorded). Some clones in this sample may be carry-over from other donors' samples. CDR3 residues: CASSLTGGAEPQHF. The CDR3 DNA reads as TGTGCCAGCAGTTTGACAGGGGGCGCGGAGCCCCAGCATTTT.